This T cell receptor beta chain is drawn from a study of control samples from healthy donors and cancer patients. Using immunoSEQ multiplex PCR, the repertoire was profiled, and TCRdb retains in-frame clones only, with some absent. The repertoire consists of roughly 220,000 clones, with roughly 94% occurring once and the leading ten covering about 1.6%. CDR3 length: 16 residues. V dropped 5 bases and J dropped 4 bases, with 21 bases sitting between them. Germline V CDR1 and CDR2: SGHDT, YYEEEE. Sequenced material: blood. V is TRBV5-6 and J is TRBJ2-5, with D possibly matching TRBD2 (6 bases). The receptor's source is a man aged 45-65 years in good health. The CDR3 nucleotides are TGTGCCAGCAGTTATTTAGGGGAGAGGGGAGGAGAGACCCAGTACTTC. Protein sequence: CASSYLGERGGETQYF.